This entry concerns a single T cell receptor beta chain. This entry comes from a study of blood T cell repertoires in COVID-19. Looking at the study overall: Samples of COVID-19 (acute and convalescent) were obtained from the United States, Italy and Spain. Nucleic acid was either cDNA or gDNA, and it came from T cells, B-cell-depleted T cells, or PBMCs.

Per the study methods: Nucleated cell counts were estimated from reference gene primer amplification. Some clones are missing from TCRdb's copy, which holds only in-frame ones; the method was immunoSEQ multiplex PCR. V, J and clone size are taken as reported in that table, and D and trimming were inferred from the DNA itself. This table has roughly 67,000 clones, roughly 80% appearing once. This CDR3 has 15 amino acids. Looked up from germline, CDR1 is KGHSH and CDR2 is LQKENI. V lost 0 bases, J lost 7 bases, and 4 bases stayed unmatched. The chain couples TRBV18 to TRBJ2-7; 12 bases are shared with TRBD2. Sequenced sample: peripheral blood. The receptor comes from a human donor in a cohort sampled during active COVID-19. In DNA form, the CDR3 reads TGTGCCAGCTCACCACCGACTAGCGGGGGTTGGGAGCAGTACTTC. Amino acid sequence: CASSPPTSGGWEQYF.